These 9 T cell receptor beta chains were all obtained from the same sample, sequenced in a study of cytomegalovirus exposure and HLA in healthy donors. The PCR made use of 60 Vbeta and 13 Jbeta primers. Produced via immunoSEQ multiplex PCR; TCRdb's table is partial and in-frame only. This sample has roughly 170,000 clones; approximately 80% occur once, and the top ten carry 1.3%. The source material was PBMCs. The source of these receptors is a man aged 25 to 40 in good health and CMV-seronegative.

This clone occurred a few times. CDR3 in amino acids: CASSSNDRGQQYF. For the CDR3, the DNA is TGTGCCAGCAGCTCCAATGACAGGGGTCAGCAGTACTTC. V gene TRBV7-9 combines with J gene TRBJ2-7; 8 bases align to TRBD1. The CDR3 totals 13 residues. Per germline, CDR1 SEHNR and CDR2 FQNEAQ (reference sequence). V lost 4 bases to trimming and J lost 8 bases; unmatched junction nucleotides: 7.

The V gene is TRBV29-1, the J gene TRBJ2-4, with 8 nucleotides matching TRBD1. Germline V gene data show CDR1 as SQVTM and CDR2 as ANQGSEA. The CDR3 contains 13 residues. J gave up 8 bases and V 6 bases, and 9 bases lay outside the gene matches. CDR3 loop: CSVAQGDAYIQYF. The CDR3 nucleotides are TGCAGCGTCGCACAGGGGGATGCATACATTCAGTACTTC.

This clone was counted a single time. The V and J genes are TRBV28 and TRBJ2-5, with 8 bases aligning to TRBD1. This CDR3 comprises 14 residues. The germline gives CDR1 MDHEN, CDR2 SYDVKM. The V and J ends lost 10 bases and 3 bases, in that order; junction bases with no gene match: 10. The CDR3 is CATTPTGAEETQYF. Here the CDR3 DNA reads TGTGCCACCACACCGACAGGGGCCGAAGAGACCCAGTACTTC.

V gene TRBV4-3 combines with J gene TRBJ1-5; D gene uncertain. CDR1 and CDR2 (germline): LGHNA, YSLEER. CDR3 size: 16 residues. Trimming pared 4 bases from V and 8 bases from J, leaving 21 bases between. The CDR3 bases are TGCGCCAGCAGCCCCCGTTGGTCATGGGGAGGAGAGCCCCAGCATTTT. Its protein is CASSPRWSWGGEPQHF.

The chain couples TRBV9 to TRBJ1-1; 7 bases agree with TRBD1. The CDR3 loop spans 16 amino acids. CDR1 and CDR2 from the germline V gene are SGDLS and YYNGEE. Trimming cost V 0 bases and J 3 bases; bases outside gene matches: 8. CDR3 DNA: TGTGCCAGCAGCGTAGCTATTACCGGACAGGACACTGAAGCTTTCTTT. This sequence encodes CASSVAITGQDTEAFF.

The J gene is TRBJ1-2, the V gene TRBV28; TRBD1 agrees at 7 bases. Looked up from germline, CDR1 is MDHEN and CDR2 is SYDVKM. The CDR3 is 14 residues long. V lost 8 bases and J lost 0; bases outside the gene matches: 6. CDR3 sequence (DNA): TGTGCCAGCGGACCGGGACAGTCTAACTATGGCTACACCTTC. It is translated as CASGPGQSNYGYTF.

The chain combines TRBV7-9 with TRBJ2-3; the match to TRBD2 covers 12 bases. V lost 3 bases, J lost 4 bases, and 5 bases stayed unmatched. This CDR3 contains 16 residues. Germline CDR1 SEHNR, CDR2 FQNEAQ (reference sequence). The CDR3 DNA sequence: TGTGCCAGCAGCTTTATGACTAGCGGGAGCTCAGATACGCAGTATTTT. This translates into CASSFMTSGSSDTQYF.

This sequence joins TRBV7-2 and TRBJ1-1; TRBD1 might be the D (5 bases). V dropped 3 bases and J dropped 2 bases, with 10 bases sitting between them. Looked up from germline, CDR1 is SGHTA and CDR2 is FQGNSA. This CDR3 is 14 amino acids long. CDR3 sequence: CASSFQGGNTEAFF. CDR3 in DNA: TGTGCCAGCAGCTTTCAGGGAGGTAACACTGAAGCTTTCTTT. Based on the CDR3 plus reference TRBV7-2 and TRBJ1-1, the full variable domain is GAGVSQSPSNKVTEKGKDVELRCDPISGHTALYWYRQSLGQGLEFLIYFQGNSAPDKSGLPSDRFSAERTGGSVSTLTIQRTQQEDSAVYLCASSFQGGNTEAFFGQGTRLTVV.

The CDR3 nucleotides are TGTGCCAGCAGTTTACCCCGGGCTGGAAACACCATATATTTT. Protein sequence: CASSLPRAGNTIYF. The V and J genes are TRBV28 and TRBJ1-3; D is undetermined. The germline CDR1 and CDR2 sequences are MDHEN and SYDVKM. Trimming cost V 2 bases and J 2 bases, with 7 bases left between them. The CDR3 runs 14 residues.